Following are 12 T cell receptor beta chains from one sample sequenced in a study of tumor-infiltrating lymphocytes in oesophageal squamous cell carcinoma. TCRdb reanalysed the PCR reads using MiXCR and keeps one entry per CDR3 protein. The repertoire includes approximately 13,000 distinct CDR3 sequences, about 53% of them detected once, and over 35% sits in the top ten. Source material: esophageal tumor tissue. The source of these receptors is a male donor with esophageal squamous cell carcinoma.

Notes on this clonotype: A much bigger clone sits one base away, suggesting this may be a read error. The CDR3 sequence: CASSLGGMGQLF. The CDR3 bases are TGTGCCAGCAGCTTAGGAGGTATGGGGCAGTTATTC. This rearrangement joins TRBV7-2 to TRBJ2-5, with D possibly being TRBD1 (5 bases). The CDR3 runs 12 residues. Germline CDR1 is SGHTA and CDR2 is FQGNSA.

This clonotype was seen more than once but under ten times. Since no conserved phenylalanine or tryptophan closes the CDR3, a read error is the likely cause. The DNA is left out, because the CDR3 cannot be placed on it with certainty; the CDR3 is given as TCRdb lists it. The rearrangement joins TRBV11-1 to TRBJ2-6; TRBD1 is taken as the D call from the table, unchecked against the DNA. Germline-derived CDR1 and CDR2 are SGHAT and FQDESV (reference sequence). The CDR3 sequence runs 11 residues, both termini included. The CDR3 region is CASSWGYGGGG.

This clonotype was seen at least ten times. The chain recombines TRBV18 with TRBJ2-2, with D possibly TRBD1 on 7 matching bases. V lost 5 bases, J lost 4 bases, and 17 bases lay in between. Germline V lookup: CDR1 KGHSH, CDR2 LQKENI. CDR3 length equals 16 residues. The CDR3 nucleotides are TGTGCCAGCTCAGTCCAGGGGGGTCAATCCACCGGGGAGCTGTTTTTT. Residues: CASSVQGGQSTGELFF.

This clonotype was counted a few times. The V gene is TRBV7-6, the J gene TRBJ2-5; D gene unclear. TRBJ2-1 explains the end of the DNA better; the J call may be wrong. The length of the CDR3 is 13 residues. Germline-derived CDR1 and CDR2 are SGHVS and FNYEAQ. The CDR3 spells CASSASIPHEQFF. The CDR3 nucleotides are TGTGCCAGCAGCGCTTCTATTCCCCATGAGCAGTTCTTC.

This sequence joins TRBV7-8 and TRBJ2-7; TRBD2 matches at 11 bases. This CDR3 comprises 15 residues. The V gene end was trimmed by 5 bases and the J gene end by 4 bases; junction bases not matched to a gene: 7. The germline gives CDR1 SGHVS, CDR2 FQNEAQ. CDR3 loop: CASSRTSGSGYEQYF. The CDR3 coding sequence is TGTGCCAGCAGCCGCACTAGCGGGAGTGGGTACGAGCAGTACTTC.

The J gene is TRBJ2-7, the V gene TRBV7-3, with TRBD1 matching over 7 bases. The J call could be wrong; TRBJ2-5 is a better fit for the DNA end. Germline CDR1 is SGHTA and CDR2 is FQGTGA. The CDR3 length is 13 residues. Here the CDR3 reads CASSRGQLETQYF. Here the CDR3 DNA reads TGTGCCAGCAGCCGGGGACAGTTGGAGACCCAGTACTTC.

Note on this clonotype: A read error may be the cause here, since a much bigger clone is one base away. This rearrangement joins TRBV5-6 to TRBJ2-4; tentative D call: TRBD2 (5 bases). Germline CDR1 and CDR2: SGHDT and YYEEEE. This CDR3 has 15 residues. CDR3 nucleotides: TGTGCCAGCAGCCTGGTCGGCCTAGCCAAAACCATTCAGTACTTC. The encoded protein is CASSLVGLAKTIQYF. Full variable domain (missing parts from reference TRBV5-6 and TRBJ2-4): DAGVTQSPTHLIKTRGQQVTLRCSPKSGHDTVSWYQQALGQGPQFIFQYYEEEERQRGNFPDRFSGHQFPNYSSELNVNALLLGDSALYLCASSLVGLAKTIQYFGAGTRLSVL.

This clonotype has just a few counts. The conserved phenylalanine or tryptophan is not found at the CDR3 terminus, so this likely reflects a read error. The DNA is left out, because the CDR3 cannot be placed on it with certainty; the CDR3 is given as TCRdb lists it. V usage is TRBV11-2 and J usage is TRBJ2-6; the table gives TRBD1 as D, unverified against the DNA. CDR1 SGHAT and CDR2 FQNNGV come from the germline V gene. Both ends counted, the CDR3 spans 16 residues. Here the CDR3 reads CASSFSPAKNIQYFGA.

Only a few counts were recorded for this clonotype. The rearrangement joins TRBV5-5 to TRBJ2-4; D is ambiguous. The J call is doubtful: the DNA matches TRBJ2-7 better. CDR1 and CDR2 from the germline V gene are SGHKS and YYEKEE (reference sequence). This CDR3 has 14 residues. Written as DNA, the CDR3 is TGTGCCAGCACCTACTCGGCCGGAGCCTACGAGCAGTACTTC. It specifies CASTYSAGAYEQYF.

This chain connects TRBV12-3 or TRBV12-4 to TRBJ2-3; possible D gene TRBD2, 6 bases. The V gene lost 3 bases and the J gene lost 6 bases, with 10 bases spanning the gap. This CDR3 is built from 13 residues. CDR3 amino acids: CASSFREWDTQYF. DNA of the CDR3: TGTGCCAGCAGTTTCCGGGAGTGGGATACGCAGTATTTT.

The V and J genes are TRBV7-3 and TRBJ1-1; weak D call: TRBD1 (5 bases). Germline V gene data show CDR1 as SGHTA and CDR2 as FQGTGA. V was clipped by 6 bases and J by 11 bases, with 16 bases between them. This CDR3 comprises 12 residues. As DNA, the CDR3 is TGTGCCAGCAGTTGGGGGGGTAAGGAGGCTTTCTTT. Translating gives CASSWGGKEAFF.

The chain has TRBV7-8 and TRBJ2-1, with D possibly matching TRBD1 (6 bases). The germline V gene encodes CDR1 SGHVS and CDR2 FQNEAQ. Trimming cost V 2 bases and J 1 base, with 15 bases left between them. CDR3 length: 17 residues. DNA of the CDR3: TGTGCCAGCAGCTTAAACAGGGTCCCGGTGTCCTACAATGAGCAGTTCTTC. It codes for CASSLNRVPVSYNEQFF. Using reference TRBV7-8 and TRBJ2-1 for the parts outside the CDR3, the full variable domain is GAGVSQSPRYKVAKRGQDVALRCDPISGHVSLFWYQQALGQGPEFLTYFQNEAQLDKSGLPSDRFFAERPEGSVSTLKIQRTQQEDSAVYLCASSLNRVPVSYNEQFFGPGTRLTVL.